One and the same sample provided the 6 T cell receptor beta chains below, sequenced in a study of shared clonotypes between healthy human individuals. Sequencing used immunoSEQ multiplex PCR; TCRdb keeps in-frame clones, though not all of them. In the table there are hundreds of thousands of clones, about 97% of which are singletons. Sequencing used memory CD8+ T cells sorted from blood. Sample subset: CD45RO+ cells pooled with CCR7-negative TemRA cells. These receptors were collected from a man aged 25-45 years in good health.

The V and J genes are TRBV27 and TRBJ1-5; no definite D call. This CDR3 contains 13 residues. The germline V gene has CDR1 MNHEY and CDR2 SMNVEV (reference sequence). With 7 bases removed from V and 3 bases from J, the gap between germline ends came to 10 bases. The CDR3 sequence is CASTGEDNQPQHF. The CDR3 nucleotides are TGTGCCAGCACCGGAGAGGACAATCAGCCCCAGCATTTT.

V usage is TRBV30 and J usage is TRBJ1-6; D remains ambiguous. Trimming took off 3 bases at V and 0 bases at J, with 3 bases between the two ends. This CDR3 is 13 amino acids long. The germline gives CDR1 GTSNPN, CDR2 SVGIG (reference sequence). The CDR3 DNA reads as TGTGCCTGGAGCGTCTCCTATAATTCACCCCTCCACTTT. Translation gives CAWSVSYNSPLHF.

Here the CDR3 DNA reads TGTGCCTGGAGTAGAGGACAGGGGTGGGACGAGCAGTACTTC. Its protein product is CAWSRGQGWDEQYF. The chain recombines TRBV30 with TRBJ2-7; 9 bases are shared with TRBD1. CDR1 GTSNPN and CDR2 SVGIG come from the germline V gene (reference sequence). This CDR3 is 14 amino acids long. Unmatched junction bases numbered 7, after V lost 2 bases and J lost 5 bases.

This chain links TRBV7-2 with TRBJ2-7; D gene uncertain. Germline assignment: CDR1 SGHTA and CDR2 FQGNSA. V gave up 1 base and J gave up 5 bases, with 6 bases separating them. This CDR3 has 12 amino acids. As DNA, the CDR3 is TGTGCCAGCAGCTTAGTTTTCCACGAGCAGTACTTC. It specifies CASSLVFHEQYF.

Note on this clone: Other DNA sequences in the sample encode the same CDR3. The chain combines TRBV7-6 with TRBJ2-7; D is perhaps TRBD2 (6 bases). CDR3 length equals 13 residues. The germline V gene encodes CDR1 SGHVS and CDR2 FNYEAQ. V shed 3 bases and J shed 0 bases, with 6 bases lying between them. The CDR3 nucleotides read TGTGCCAGCAGCTTCGGGGGCTCCTACGAGCAGTACTTC. Translating gives CASSFGGSYEQYF.

This clone was counted once. The chain links TRBV6-1 to TRBJ1-1; maybe TRBD1 (5 bases). V was shortened by 6 bases and J by 1 base, with 9 bases between the two germline ends. This CDR3 is built from 13 residues. CDR1 and CDR2 (germline): MNHNS, SASEGT. CDR3 DNA sequence: TGTGCCAGCAGGGGACCGCGGAACACTGAAGCTTTCTTT. Amino acids: CASRGPRNTEAFF.